The 18 T cell receptor beta chains given below trace back to one sample, sequenced in a study of siplizumab effects on memory and regulatory T cells. Cells of the mixed lymphocyte reaction were cocultured at 37 degrees C for five to seven days. These TCRs are of unknown antigen specificity. Generated by immunoSEQ multiplex PCR, the TCRdb table keeps only in-frame clones and is missing some. Of roughly 9,900 clones detected, roughly two fifths appear once; the ten largest clones hold about 9.4%. The sample comprised CFSE-low (dividing) CD4+ T cells sorted from an allogeneic mixed lymphocyte reaction. The receptor set was obtained from a human donor in good health; the cells came from an allogeneic mixed lymphocyte reaction.

The rearrangement joins TRBV7-2 to TRBJ1-4; no clear D. The ends were cut back, 4 bases at V and 3 bases at J, with 18 bases in the middle. Per the germline V gene, CDR1 is SGHTA and CDR2 is FQGNSA. The CDR3 length is 17 residues. The CDR3 spells CASSSVGPMGSNEKLFF. The CDR3 DNA is TGTGCCAGCAGCTCCGTCGGGCCTATGGGGTCTAATGAAAAACTGTTTTTT.

This clone was seen a few times. This chain links TRBV19 with TRBJ1-5; 7 nucleotides align to TRBD1. V lost 4 bases and J lost 7; bases outside the gene matches: 4. CDR3 length: 13 residues. Germline loops: CDR1 LNHDA, CDR2 SQIVND (reference sequence). CDR3 protein: CASSRDSRQPQHF. The CDR3, as DNA: TGTGCCAGTAGTAGGGACAGTCGCCAGCCCCAGCATTTT.

The chain joins TRBV6-5 to TRBJ1-1; 7 bases fit TRBD1. CDR1 and CDR2 from the germline V gene are MNHEY and SVGAGI. The V segment lost 6 bases and the J segment 4 bases; nucleotides outside the gene matches: 11. This CDR3 has 15 amino acids. CDR3 loop: CASSRSRDSLTEAFF. The DNA for the CDR3 is TGTGCCAGCAGCCGTAGCAGGGACAGCCTCACTGAAGCTTTCTTT.

The rearrangement uses TRBV6-5 and TRBJ1-5, with a possible D match to TRBD1 (5 bases). The germline gives CDR1 MNHEY, CDR2 SVGAGI. V lost 4 bases to trimming and J lost 3 bases, with 13 bases between them. This CDR3 spans 15 amino acids. Here the CDR3 reads CASSSNRRANQPQHF. Here the CDR3 DNA reads TGTGCCAGCAGTTCCAACCGCAGGGCCAATCAGCCCCAGCATTTT.

By frequency in the sample, this clone is medium-sized. The chain uses TRBV2 and TRBJ2-7; TRBD2 might be the D (6 bases). CDR1 is SNHLY, CDR2 FYNNEI, per germline. The V gene lost 5 bases and the J gene lost 4 bases, with 9 bases spanning the gap. The CDR3 runs 12 residues. The CDR3 spells CASSWGDYEQYF. CDR3 in DNA: TGTGCCAGCAGTTGGGGGGATTACGAGCAGTACTTC.

The rearrangement uses TRBV18 and TRBJ2-7; 11 positions match TRBD2. The CDR3 is made up of 15 amino acids. Germline-derived CDR1 and CDR2 are KGHSH and LQKENI. V was pared by 4 bases and J by 2 bases, with 4 bases of the junction left unmatched. The CDR3 spells CASSLAGGTPYEQYF. CDR3 DNA sequence: TGTGCCAGCTCACTAGCGGGAGGGACACCCTACGAGCAGTACTTC.

This clone was seen a handful of times. V gene TRBV7-9 combines with J gene TRBJ2-3, with 10 bases matching TRBD2. The CDR3 is made up of 18 amino acids. Germline CDR1 reads SEHNR; CDR2 reads FQNEAQ (reference sequence). The V gene end was trimmed by 5 bases and the J gene end by 2 bases; junction bases not matched to a gene: 13. CDR3 sequence: CASSKWRGTSASTDTQYF. The CDR3 DNA follows: TGTGCCAGCAGCAAATGGAGGGGGACTAGCGCCTCCACAGATACGCAGTATTTT.

The rearrangement joins TRBV4-1 to TRBJ1-1; 7 bases map to TRBD1. The germline gives CDR1 MGHRA, CDR2 YSYEKL. This CDR3 is 16 amino acids long. J gave up 0 bases and V 1 base, and 5 bases lay outside the gene matches. The CDR3 sequence is CASSQGPGQMNTEAFF. The CDR3 DNA is TGCGCCAGCAGCCAAGGACCGGGACAGATGAACACTGAAGCTTTCTTT.

The gene calls are TRBV6-1 and TRBJ1-6, with 8 bases identical to TRBD1. This CDR3 contains 14 residues. With V trimmed by 2 bases and J by 7 bases, 1 base remained unmatched. Germline V gene sequence: CDR1 MNHNS, CDR2 SASEGT. CDR3 nucleotide sequence: TGTGCCAGCAGTGAAAGGACAGGGAATTCACCCCTCCACTTT. Its translation: CASSERTGNSPLHF.

This rearrangement joins TRBV10-3 to TRBJ2-2, with TRBD1 matching 10 bases. The CDR3 runs to 14 residues. CDR1 is ENHRY, CDR2 SYGVKD, per germline. The V segment lost 9 bases and the J segment 5 bases; nucleotides outside the gene matches: 6. The DNA for the CDR3 is TGTGCCATGTCCGGGACAGGGGAAACCGGGGAGCTGTTTTTT. It translates to CAMSGTGETGELFF.

The V and J genes are TRBV5-1 and TRBJ2-1, with TRBD1 matching over 9 bases. Germline V gene sequence: CDR1 SGHRS, CDR2 YFSETQ. The CDR3 is made up of 14 amino acids. V lost 2 bases to trimming and J lost 8 bases; unmatched junction nucleotides: 5. Here the CDR3 reads CASSLRTGVDEQFF. CDR3 in DNA: TGCGCCAGCAGCTTAAGGACAGGGGTCGATGAGCAGTTCTTC.

This clone is judged medium-sized. V and J are TRBV27 and TRBJ1-5; 8 bases line up with TRBD1. CDR1 and CDR2 from the germline V gene are MNHEY and SMNVEV (reference sequence). The V and J ends lost 6 bases and 4 bases, in that order; junction bases with no gene match: 5. The CDR3 runs to 14 residues. CDR3 bases: TGTGCCAGCAGCGAACAGGGGGAAAATCAGCCCCAGCATTTT. It specifies CASSEQGENQPQHF.

Sample share makes this clone medium-sized (0.01 to 0.1%). The chain carries TRBV5-1 and TRBJ2-7; 8 bases fit TRBD2. Germline V gene lookup returns CDR1 SGHRS and CDR2 YFSETQ. V was pared by 2 bases and J by 2 bases, with 6 bases of the junction left unmatched. The CDR3 has 15 residues. The CDR3 here is CASSFGAGVAYEQYF. CDR3 nucleotides: TGCGCCAGCAGCTTCGGAGCGGGAGTTGCCTACGAGCAGTACTTC.

V is TRBV28 and J is TRBJ1-5; D might be TRBD1 (6 bases). Between the trimmed V and J ends, which lost 3 bases and 3 bases, there was a span of 12 bases. CDR1 and CDR2 from the germline V gene are MDHEN and SYDVKM. This CDR3 is built from 15 residues. CDR3 DNA sequence: TGTGCCAGCAGTTTGGGAACAGGGAACAATCAGCCCCAGCATTTT. Translation: CASSLGTGNNQPQHF.

This clone was observed a few times. J is TRBJ1-5 and V is TRBV2, with 7 bases identical to TRBD1. V lost 6 bases to trimming and J lost 4 bases; unmatched junction nucleotides: 9. The CDR3 covers 15 residues. Germline V lookup: CDR1 SNHLY, CDR2 FYNNEI. CDR3 residues: CASSKTGFGNQPQHF. The DNA of the CDR3 is TGTGCCAGCAGCAAGACAGGGTTTGGGAATCAGCCCCAGCATTTT.

This clone was picked up a small number of times. The rearrangement uses TRBV18 and TRBJ2-2; tentatively, D is TRBD1 or TRBD2 (5 bases each). CDR3 size: 14 residues. Between the trimmed V and J ends, which lost 5 bases and 1 base, there was a span of 8 bases. Germline CDR1 KGHSH, CDR2 LQKENI. The CDR3 here is CASSGTENTGELFF. The CDR3 coding sequence is TGTGCCAGCTCAGGGACGGAGAACACCGGGGAGCTGTTTTTT.

By its share, this clone is medium-sized. The genes are TRBV9 and TRBJ2-7; TRBD2 matches at 9 bases. Looked up from germline, CDR1 is SGDLS and CDR2 is YYNGEE. The CDR3 extends over 16 amino acids. With V trimmed by 4 bases and J by 3 bases, 11 bases remained unmatched. The DNA for the CDR3 is TGTGCCAGCAGCCCTTTTATGCTAGCGGGAAGCTACGAGCAGTACTTC. Its translation: CASSPFMLAGSYEQYF.

The chain couples TRBV30 to TRBJ1-5; 8 nucleotides agree with TRBD1. Germline CDR1 and CDR2: GTSNPN and SVGIG (reference sequence). Germline trimming cut 6 bases from V and 5 bases from J; bases unmatched to any gene: 6. This CDR3 is 13 amino acids long. The CDR3 DNA is TGTGCCTGCCGCGACAGGGGAGATCAGCCCCAGCATTTT. Protein: CACRDRGDQPQHF. Combining the CDR3 with reference TRBV30 and TRBJ1-5 gives the whole variable domain SQTIHQWPATLVQPVGSPLSLECTVEGTSNPNLYWYRQAAGRGLQLLFYSVGIGQISSEVPQNLSASRPQDRQFILSSKKLLLSDSGFYLCACRDRGDQPQHFGDGTRLSIL.